A selection of T cell receptor beta chains follows, all from one sample in a study of T-cell reconstitution after alpha-beta-depleted transplantation in children. TCRdb fed the PCR reads into MiXCR, producing one record per CDR3 protein. The sample shows tens of thousands of distinct CDR3 sequences, 44% of them seen only once. Sample: PBMCs, mostly from graft donor cells, taken 360 days after TCRalphabeta/CD19-depleted stem cell transplant. These receptors all come from a male patient aged 5 to 17 who had a stem cell transplant for acute lymphoblastic leukemia, so the T cells may come from the graft donor. CDR3s include the opening cysteine and the closing phenylalanine or tryptophan. D genes are given only for firm matches. Rows may omit the clone size; those that give it use once, few, many or a size class.

d_call j_call clone_size v_call cdr3_length cdr3_aa cdr3_nt
. TRBJ2-2 few TRBV5-1 12 CASSSNTGELFF TGCGCCAGCAGCTCCAACACCGGGGAGCTGTTTTTT
. TRBJ2-4 few TRBV27 14 CASSLFTAKNIQYF TGTGCCAGCAGTTTATTCACAGCCAAAAACATTCAGTACTTC
. TRBJ2-4 . TRBV11-2 16 CASSLVRGRAKNIQYF TGTGCCAGCAGCTTAGTCCGGGGCAGAGCCAAAAACATTCAGTACTTC
. TRBJ2-1 . TRBV10-2 12 CASSDKGNEQFF TGCGCCAGCAGTGACAAGGGCAATGAGCAGTTCTTC
. TRBJ2-7 . TRBV4-1 14 CASSQGFYSYEQYF TGCGCCAGCAGCCAAGGATTCTATAGCTACGAGCAGTACTTC
. TRBJ2-2 . TRBV29-1 12 CSVDMGIGELFF TGCAGCGTTGATATGGGAATCGGGGAGCTGTTTTTT
. TRBJ2-5 once TRBV20-1 11 CSASQVETQYF TGCAGTGCTAGTCAGGTGGAGACCCAGTACTTC
. TRBJ2-1 . TRBV24-1 14 CATSATPSSNEQFF TGTGCCACCAGTGCGACTCCCTCCAGCAATGAGCAGTTCTTC
. TRBJ1-3 few TRBV12-3/TRBV12-4 15 CASKTAWGTGNTIYF TGTGCCAGCAAAACCGCGTGGGGCACTGGAAACACCATATATTTT
. TRBJ2-1 . TRBV5-4 13 CASSSRGYNEQFF TGTGCCAGCAGCTCCCGGGGCTACAATGAGCAGTTCTTC
. TRBJ2-1 few TRBV27 15 CASSPLRGWENEQFF TGTGCCAGCAGTCCCCTACGGGGTTGGGAGAATGAGCAGTTCTTC
. TRBJ2-1 few TRBV9 15 CASSPPISSYNEQFF TGTGCCAGCAGCCCCCCTATTAGCTCCTACAATGAGCAGTTCTTC
TRBD2 TRBJ2-2 . TRBV10-3 17 CAISEKGLARGTGELFF TGTGCCATCAGTGAGAAGGGACTAGCAAGGGGCACCGGGGAGCTGTTTTTT
TRBD1 TRBJ2-7 . TRBV5-1 15 CASSPDREPSYEQYF TGCGCCAGCAGCCCGGACAGGGAGCCCTCCTACGAGCAGTACTTC
TRBD1 TRBJ1-2 . TRBV20-1 13 CSAEPDRSPGYTF TGCAGTGCGGAACCGGACAGGTCCCCAGGCTACACCTTC
. TRBJ2-3 few TRBV7-2 13 CASSYSPRDTQYF TGTGCCAGCAGCTATTCTCCCCGGGATACGCAGTATTTT
. TRBJ2-7 . TRBV28 14 CASSLSGEIYEQYF TGTGCCAGCAGTCTATCAGGGGAAATCTACGAGCAGTACTTC
. TRBJ1-6 . TRBV11-2 18 CASSLEWCEVCYNSPLHF TGTGCCAGCAGCTTAGAATGGTGCGAAGTCTGTTATAATTCACCCCTCCACTTT
TRBD1 TRBJ2-7 . TRBV6-2/TRBV6-3 13 CASSSGTGNEQYF TGTGCCAGCAGTTCCGGGACAGGGAACGAGCAGTACTTC
. TRBJ1-4 few TRBV12-3/TRBV12-4 12 CASSFANEKLFF TGTGCCAGCAGTTTCGCTAATGAAAAACTGTTTTTT
. TRBJ2-7 many TRBV9 14 CASSVGWGTYEQYF TGTGCCAGCAGCGTAGGGTGGGGGACCTACGAGCAGTACTTC
TRBD1 TRBJ1-1 few TRBV6-5 15 CASSYGTGGNTEAFF TGTGCCAGCAGTTACGGGACAGGGGGAAACACTGAAGCTTTCTTT
. TRBJ2-7 few TRBV29-1 13 CSVVLGGPYEQYF TGCAGCGTTGTTCTCGGGGGGCCCTACGAGCAGTACTTC
TRBD2 TRBJ2-7 few TRBV28 15 CASSSSGSLSYEQYF TGTGCCAGCAGTTCTAGCGGGAGCCTCTCCTACGAGCAGTACTTC
TRBD1 TRBJ2-7 few TRBV9 14 CASSPWTGGEEQYF TGTGCCAGCAGCCCCTGGACAGGGGGCGAAGAGCAGTACTTC